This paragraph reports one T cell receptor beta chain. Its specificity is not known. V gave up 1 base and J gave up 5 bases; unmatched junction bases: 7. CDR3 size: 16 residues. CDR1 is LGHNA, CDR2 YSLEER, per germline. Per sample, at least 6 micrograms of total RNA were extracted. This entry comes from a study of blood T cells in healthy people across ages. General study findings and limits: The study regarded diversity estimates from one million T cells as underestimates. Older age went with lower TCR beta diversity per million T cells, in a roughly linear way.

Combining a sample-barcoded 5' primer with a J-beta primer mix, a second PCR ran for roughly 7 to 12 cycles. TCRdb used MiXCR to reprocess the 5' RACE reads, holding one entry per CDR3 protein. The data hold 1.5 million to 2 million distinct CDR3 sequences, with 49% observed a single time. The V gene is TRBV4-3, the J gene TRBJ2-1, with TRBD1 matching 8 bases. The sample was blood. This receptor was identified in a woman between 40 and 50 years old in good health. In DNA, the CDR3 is TGCGCCAGCAGCCAAGTGCCCGACAGGGGACACAATGAGCAGTTCTTC. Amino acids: CASSQVPDRGHNEQFF.